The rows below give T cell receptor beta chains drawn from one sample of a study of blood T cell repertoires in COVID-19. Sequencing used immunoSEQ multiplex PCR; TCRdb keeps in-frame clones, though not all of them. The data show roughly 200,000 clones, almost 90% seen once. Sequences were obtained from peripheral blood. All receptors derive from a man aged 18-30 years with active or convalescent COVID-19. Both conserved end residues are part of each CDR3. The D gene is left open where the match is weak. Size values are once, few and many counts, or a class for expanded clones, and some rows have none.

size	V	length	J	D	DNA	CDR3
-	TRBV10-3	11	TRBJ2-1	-	TGTGCCACCACAGGGAGCAATGAGCAGTTCTTC	CATTGSNEQFF
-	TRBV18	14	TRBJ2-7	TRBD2	TGTGCCAGCTCACCTAGCGGGAGGGCCCACGAGCAGTACTTC	CASSPSGRAHEQYF
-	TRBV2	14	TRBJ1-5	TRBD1	TGTGCCAGCAGCTGGGACAGGGGGTTTCAGCCCCAGCATTTT	CASSWDRGFQPQHF
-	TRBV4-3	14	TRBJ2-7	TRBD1	TGCGCCAGCAGCCAGACAGGGGTTTCTGGCGAGCAGTACTTC	CASSQTGVSGEQYF
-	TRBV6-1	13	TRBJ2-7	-	TGTGCCAGCAGTGAAACAGGTTCCTACGAGCAGTACTTC	CASSETGSYEQYF
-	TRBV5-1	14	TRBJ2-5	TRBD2	TGCGCCAGCAGCTTGACGGGAGGGCGGGAGACCCAGTACTTC	CASSLTGGRETQYF
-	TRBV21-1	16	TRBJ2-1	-	TGTGCCAGCAGCAATAGACTAGGGGCCGGAATGGCTGAGCAGTTCTTC	CASSNRLGAGMAEQFF
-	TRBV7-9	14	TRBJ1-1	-	TGTGCCAGCAGCTCCCAGGGTTTGAACACTGAAGCTTTCTTT	CASSSQGLNTEAFF
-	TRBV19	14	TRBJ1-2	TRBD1	TGTGCCAGTAGTATTAACAGGGGGCTGATGGGCTACACCTTC	CASSINRGLMGYTF
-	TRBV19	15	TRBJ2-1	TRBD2	TGTGCCAGTAGTCCTTCGACTAGCGGGCGGAGGTATCAGTTCTTC	CASSPSTSGRRYQFF
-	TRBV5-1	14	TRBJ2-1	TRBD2	TGCGCCAGCAGCTTGGGACTAGCGGACAATGAGCAGTTCTTC	CASSLGLADNEQFF
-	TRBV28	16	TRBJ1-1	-	TGTGCCAGCAGTTTATATGTGTCACAGGCGAACACTGAAGCTTTCTTT	CASSLYVSQANTEAFF
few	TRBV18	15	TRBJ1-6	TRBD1	TGTGCCAGCTCCCTCGGACAGGGGCTGAATTCACCCCTCCACTTT	CASSLGQGLNSPLHF
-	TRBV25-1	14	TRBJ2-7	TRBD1	TGTGCCAGCAGTGCGTCCGGGACAGGGAACGAGCAGTACTTC	CASSASGTGNEQYF
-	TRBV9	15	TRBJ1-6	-	TGTGCCAGCAGCCCCCAGGGGATGGGTAATTCACCCCTCCACTTT	CASSPQGMGNSPLHF
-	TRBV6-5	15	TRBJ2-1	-	TGTGCCAGCAGCGACGGGGGACCAGCCCCCAATGAGCAGTTCTTC	CASSDGGPAPNEQFF
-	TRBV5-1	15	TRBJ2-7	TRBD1	TGCGCCAGCAGCCAACGACAGGGGACCGCCTACGAGCAGTACTTC	CASSQRQGTAYEQYF
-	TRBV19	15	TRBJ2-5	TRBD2	TGTGCCAGTAGTATGCGAGCGGGAGGAACGGAGACCCAGTACTTC	CASSMRAGGTETQYF
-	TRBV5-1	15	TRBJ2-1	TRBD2	TGCGCCAGCAGCTCCCCTAGCGGGGCCTACAATGAGCAGTTCTTC	CASSSPSGAYNEQFF
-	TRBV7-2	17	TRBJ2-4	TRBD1	TGTGCCAGCAGCTTAGTTTGGGGGACAGGGACGAGTGACATTCAGTACTTC	CASSLVWGTGTSDIQYF
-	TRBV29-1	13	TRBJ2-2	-	TGCAGCGTTGAAAAGGGGGTCCGCGGGGAGCTGTTTTTT	CSVEKGVRGELFF
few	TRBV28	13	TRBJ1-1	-	TGTGCCAGCAGTTCGGCGGGGCCAGCTGAAGCTTTCTTT	CASSSAGPAEAFF
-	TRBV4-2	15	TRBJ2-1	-	TGTGCCAGCAGCCAAGATCATACTAGCTACAATGAGCAGTTCTTC	CASSQDHTSYNEQFF
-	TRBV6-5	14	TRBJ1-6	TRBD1	TGTGCCAGCAGAAAAGACAGGGCCAATTCACCCCTCCACTTT	CASRKDRANSPLHF
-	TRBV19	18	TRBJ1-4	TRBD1	TGTGCCAGTAGTATTTTCGAGGGACAGGGGGGACGTAATGAAAAACTGTTTTTT	CASSIFEGQGGRNEKLFF
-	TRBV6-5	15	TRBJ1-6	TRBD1	TGTGCCAGCAGTTTAAGCGGGACAGGTAGTCCACCCCTCCACTTT	CASSLSGTGSPPLHF
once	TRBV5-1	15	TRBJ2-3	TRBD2	TGCGCCAGCAGCACAGTAGCGGGGAGCACAGATACGCAGTATTTT	CASSTVAGSTDTQYF
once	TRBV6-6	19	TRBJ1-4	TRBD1	TGTGCCAGCAGTCGCTTTTCCGGGACAGGGGAGTATGGTGGTGAAAAACTGTTTTTT	CASSRFSGTGEYGGEKLFF
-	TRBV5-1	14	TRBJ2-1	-	TGCGCCAGCAGCTTCCCCGGGACTCCCAATGAGCAGTTCTTC	CASSFPGTPNEQFF
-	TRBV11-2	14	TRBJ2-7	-	TGTGCCAGCAGCGAAGTCAGGGGGGAATACGAGCAGTACTTC	CASSEVRGEYEQYF
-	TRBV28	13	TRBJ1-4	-	TGTGCCAGCAGCCGGTCGAGGGGGGAAAAACTGTTTTTT	CASSRSRGEKLFF
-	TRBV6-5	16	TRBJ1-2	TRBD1	TGTGCCAGCAGTTACTCCCGACCCGACAGGGGCTATGGCTACACCTTC	CASSYSRPDRGYGYTF
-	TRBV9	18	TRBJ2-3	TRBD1	TGTGCCAGCAGCGTAGCCCCCTCGGACAGGTGGGGCACAGATACGCAGTATTTT	CASSVAPSDRWGTDTQYF
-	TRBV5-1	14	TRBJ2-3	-	TGCGCCAGCAGCTTGGCGGTTAGCCCAGATACGCAGTATTTT	CASSLAVSPDTQYF
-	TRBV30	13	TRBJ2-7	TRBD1	TGTGCCTTATCCGGGACAGGGACTTACGAGCAGTACTTC	CALSGTGTYEQYF
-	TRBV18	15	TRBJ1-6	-	TGTGCCAGCTCACCAGGACTGGGGGCTGAGTCACCCCTCCACTTT	CASSPGLGAESPLHF
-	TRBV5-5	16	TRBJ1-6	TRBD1	TGTGCCAGCAGCTTGCCAGGTACAGGGGGCGATTCACCCCTCCACTTT	CASSLPGTGGDSPLHF
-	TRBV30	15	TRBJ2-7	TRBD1	TGTGCCTGGACCCCGGACAGGGGGGGCTACTACGAGCAGTACTTC	CAWTPDRGGYYEQYF
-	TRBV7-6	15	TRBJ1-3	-	TGTGCCAGCAGCGTACAGGACAGCTCTGGAAACACCATATATTTT	CASSVQDSSGNTIYF
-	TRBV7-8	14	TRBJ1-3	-	TGTGCCAGCAGCTTAGCAGACAAACGAAACACCATATATTTT	CASSLADKRNTIYF
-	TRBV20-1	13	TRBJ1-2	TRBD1	TGCAGTGCTAGTACAGGGGTAGTACGTGGCTACACCTTC	CSASTGVVRGYTF
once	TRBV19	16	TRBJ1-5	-	TGTGCCAGTAAAGATTTGCGGGTCTCGCCGAATCAGCCCCAGCATTTT	CASKDLRVSPNQPQHF
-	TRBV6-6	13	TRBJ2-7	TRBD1	TGTGCCAGCAGGCTACAGGGGGCGCGTGAGCAGTACTTC	CASRLQGAREQYF
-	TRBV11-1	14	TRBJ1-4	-	TGTGCCAGCAGCTTTCAGGGAAAAGGTGAAAAACTGTTTTTT	CASSFQGKGEKLFF
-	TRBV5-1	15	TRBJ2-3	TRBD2	TGCGCCAGCAGCCTCGGGACTAGATATACAGATACGCAGTATTTT	CASSLGTRYTDTQYF
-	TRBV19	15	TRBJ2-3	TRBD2	TGTGCCAGTAGTATTGGCGGGAGAGGGGCAGATACGCAGTATTTT	CASSIGGRGADTQYF
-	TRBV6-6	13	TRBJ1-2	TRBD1	TGTGCCAGCAGTACCCCGGACAGGGGCGGCTACACCTTC	CASSTPDRGGYTF
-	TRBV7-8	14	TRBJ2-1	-	TGTGCCAGCAGCTTAGCCGACAGCTACAATGAGCAGTTCTTC	CASSLADSYNEQFF
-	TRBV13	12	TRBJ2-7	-	TGTGCCAGCGGTGGACAGTCCTACGAGCAGTACTTC	CASGGQSYEQYF
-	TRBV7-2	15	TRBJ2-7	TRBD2	TGTGCCAGCAGCTTATTCACGGCGGGAGGAGGTGAGCAGTACTTC	CASSLFTAGGGEQYF
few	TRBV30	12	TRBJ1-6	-	TGTGCCTGGACAAGCAATAATTCACCCCTCCACTTT	CAWTSNNSPLHF
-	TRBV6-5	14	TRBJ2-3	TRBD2	TGTGCCAGCAGTTACTCTAGCGGGGGAGATACGCAGTATTTT	CASSYSSGGDTQYF
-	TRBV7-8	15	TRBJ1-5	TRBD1	TGTGCCAGCAGCGACGACAGGGGGAGCAATCAGCCCCAGCATTTT	CASSDDRGSNQPQHF
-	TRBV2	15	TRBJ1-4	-	TGTGCCAGCAGTGGGCTCTCCATTGGCTATGAAAAACTGTTTTTT	CASSGLSIGYEKLFF
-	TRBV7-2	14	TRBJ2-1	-	TGTGCCAGCAGCCCGAGCGGGTCCTACAATGAGCAGTTCTTC	CASSPSGSYNEQFF